The 8 T cell receptor beta chains below were found in one sample sequenced in a study of vaccination effects on CD4 cells after COVID-19. ViraFEST expansion of antigen-specific CD4+ T cells with viral peptide pools preceded sequencing. Subsequent to approximately 11 days of culture, CD4+ T cells were isolated. All participants had two doses of either the BNT162b2 or mRNA-1273 vaccine. The antigens these receptors bind are not known. Clones were read by immunoSEQ multiplex PCR, and TCRdb kept only the in-frame ones, dropping some. Of more than 40,000 clones listed, about 70% are singletons. The sequencing here drew on CD4+ T cells from PBMCs cultured with HCoV-OC43 spike peptides, taken after COVID-19 vaccination. Subset given: HCoV-OC43 spike overlapping peptide pool stimulation. The receptor set was obtained from a human donor who received a COVID-19 vaccine.

CDR3 bases: TGCGCCAGCAGCGGCCGACAGGGTACCACTGAAGCTTTCTTT. Protein sequence: CASSGRQGTTEAFF. The rearrangement joins TRBV5-1 to TRBJ1-1; 7 bases agree with TRBD1. This CDR3 is built from 14 residues. Unmatched junction bases numbered 7, after V lost 4 bases and J lost 4 bases. Germline CDR1 reads SGHRS; CDR2 reads YFSETQ.

This rearrangement joins TRBV12-3 or TRBV12-4 to TRBJ1-5; a weak D match, TRBD1 (6 bases). The CDR3 is 13 amino acids. Trimming shortened V by 5 bases and J by 5 bases, and 10 bases separated the two germline ends. CDR3 bases: TGTGCCAGCAGTCGACAGGTCGATCAGCCCCAGCATTTT. Its protein is CASSRQVDQPQHF.

The chain couples TRBV7-8 to TRBJ1-4, with 9 bases matching TRBD1. CDR1 SGHVS and CDR2 FQNEAQ come from the germline V gene. V lost 4 bases to trimming and J lost 7 bases; unmatched junction nucleotides: 10. The CDR3 covers 16 residues. The CDR3 is CASSSSRTGVVEKLFF. The DNA of the CDR3 is TGTGCCAGCAGCTCGAGTAGGACAGGGGTTGTTGAAAAACTGTTTTTT. Combining the CDR3 with reference TRBV7-8 and TRBJ1-4 gives the whole variable domain GAGVSQSPRYKVAKRGQDVALRCDPISGHVSLFWYQQALGQGPEFLTYFQNEAQLDKSGLPSDRFFAERPEGSVSTLKIQRTQQEDSAVYLCASSSSRTGVVEKLFFGSGTQLSVL.

The chain uses TRBV14 and TRBJ2-7; D is unclear. CDR3 size: 11 residues. Germline V gives CDR1 SGHDN, CDR2 FVKESK. Trimming removed 6 bases from V and 3 bases from J, with 6 bases in between. The CDR3 here is CASSRFYEQYF. The CDR3 nucleotides are TGTGCCAGCAGTAGGTTCTACGAGCAGTACTTC.

The chain carries TRBV6-4 and TRBJ1-1, with a weak D call TRBD1 (5 bases). This CDR3 contains 15 residues. V was trimmed by 5 bases and J by 1 base, leaving 14 bases between them. CDR1 and CDR2 from the germline V gene are MRHNA and SNTAGT. The CDR3 is CASSKGVGGNTEAFF. As DNA, the CDR3 is TGTGCCAGCAGTAAAGGGGTTGGTGGGAACACTGAAGCTTTCTTT.

V and J are TRBV5-6 and TRBJ2-3; 7 bases fit TRBD2. V gave up 4 bases and J gave up 9 bases; unmatched junction bases: 8. Germline CDR1 SGHDT, CDR2 YYEEEE. CDR3 size: 13 residues. The CDR3 sequence is CASSASLAQTQYF. The CDR3, as DNA: TGTGCCAGCAGCGCCTCACTAGCGCAGACGCAGTATTTT.

The CDR3, as DNA: TGTGCCAGCAGCTTTTCGTCATCCGAGACCCAGTACTTC. This encodes CASSFSSSETQYF. The V call is TRBV7-2, the J call TRBJ2-5; D not certain. Germline V gene lookup returns CDR1 SGHTA and CDR2 FQGNSA. V lost 3 bases, J lost 5 bases, and 10 bases lay in between. This CDR3 is built from 13 residues.

The chain uses TRBV2 and TRBJ2-1; D not certain. The germline CDR1 and CDR2 sequences are SNHLY and FYNNEI. The V end lost 1 base, the J end lost 2 bases, and 9 bases lay between the germline ends. This CDR3 is 15 amino acids long. Here the CDR3 DNA reads TGTGCCAGCAGTGAAGAGGGTCTCACCTACAATGAGCAGTTCTTC. It codes for CASSEEGLTYNEQFF.